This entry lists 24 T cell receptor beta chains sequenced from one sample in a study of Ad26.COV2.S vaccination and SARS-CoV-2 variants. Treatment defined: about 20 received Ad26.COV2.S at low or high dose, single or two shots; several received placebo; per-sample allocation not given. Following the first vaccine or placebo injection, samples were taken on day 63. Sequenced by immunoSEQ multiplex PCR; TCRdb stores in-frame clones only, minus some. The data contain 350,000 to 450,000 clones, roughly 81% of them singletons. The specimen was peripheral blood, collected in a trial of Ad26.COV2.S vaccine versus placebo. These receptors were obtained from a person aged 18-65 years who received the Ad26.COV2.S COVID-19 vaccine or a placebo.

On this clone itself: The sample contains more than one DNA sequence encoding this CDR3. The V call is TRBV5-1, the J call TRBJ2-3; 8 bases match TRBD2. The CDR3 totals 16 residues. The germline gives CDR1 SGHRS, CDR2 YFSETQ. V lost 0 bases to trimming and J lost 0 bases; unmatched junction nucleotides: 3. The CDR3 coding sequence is TGCGCCAGCAGCTTGGGTAGCGGGGCGAGCACAGATACGCAGTATTTT. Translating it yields CASSLGSGASTDTQYF.

CDR3 bases: TGTGCCAGCTCACCAGAAATATTCACAGGGGGCGAGCAGTACTTC. Translated, it gives CASSPEIFTGGEQYF. V gene TRBV18 combines with J gene TRBJ2-7; TRBD1 matches 8 bases. Germline-derived CDR1 and CDR2 are KGHSH and LQKENI. J was trimmed by 6 bases and V by 2 bases; bases with no gene match: 9. The CDR3 length is 15 residues.

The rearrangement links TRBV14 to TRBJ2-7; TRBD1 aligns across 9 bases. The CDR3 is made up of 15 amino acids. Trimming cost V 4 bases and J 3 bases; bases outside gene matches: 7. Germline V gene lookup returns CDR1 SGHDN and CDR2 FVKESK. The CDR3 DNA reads TGTGCCAGCAGCCCCTCGGACAGGGGATTCTACGAGCAGTACTTC. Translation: CASSPSDRGFYEQYF.

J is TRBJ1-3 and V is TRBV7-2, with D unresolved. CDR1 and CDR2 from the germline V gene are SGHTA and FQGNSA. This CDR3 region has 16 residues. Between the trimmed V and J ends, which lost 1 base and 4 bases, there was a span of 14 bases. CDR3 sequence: CASSLDSSAGGNTIYF. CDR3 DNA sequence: TGTGCCAGCAGCTTAGACTCATCCGCGGGAGGAAACACCATATATTTT.

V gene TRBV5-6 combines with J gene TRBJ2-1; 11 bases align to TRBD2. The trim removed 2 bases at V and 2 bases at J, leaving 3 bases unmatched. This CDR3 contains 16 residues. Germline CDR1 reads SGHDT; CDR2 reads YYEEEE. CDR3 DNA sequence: TGTGCCAGCAGCTTTACTAGCGGGAGCGCCTACAATGAGCAGTTCTTC. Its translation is CASSFTSGSAYNEQFF.

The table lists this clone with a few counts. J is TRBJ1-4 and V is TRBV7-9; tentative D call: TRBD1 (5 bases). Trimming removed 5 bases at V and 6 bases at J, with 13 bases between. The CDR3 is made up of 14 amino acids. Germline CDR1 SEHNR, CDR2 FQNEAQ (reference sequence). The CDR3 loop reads CASSPAGVDEKLFF. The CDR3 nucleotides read TGTGCCAGCAGCCCCGCGGGGGTGGATGAAAAACTGTTTTTT.

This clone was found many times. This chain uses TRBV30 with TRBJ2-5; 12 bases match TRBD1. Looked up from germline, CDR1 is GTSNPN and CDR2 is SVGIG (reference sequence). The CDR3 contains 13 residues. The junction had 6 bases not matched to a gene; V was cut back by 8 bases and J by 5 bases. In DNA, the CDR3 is TGTGCCCGGGGACAGGGGGCAGCGGAGACCCAGTACTTC. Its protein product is CARGQGAAETQYF.

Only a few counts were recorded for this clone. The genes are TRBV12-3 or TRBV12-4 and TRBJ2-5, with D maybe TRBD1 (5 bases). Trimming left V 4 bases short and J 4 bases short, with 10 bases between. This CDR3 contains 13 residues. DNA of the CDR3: TGTGCCAGCAGTTCGACTGGGGCAGAGACCCAGTACTTC. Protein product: CASSSTGAETQYF.

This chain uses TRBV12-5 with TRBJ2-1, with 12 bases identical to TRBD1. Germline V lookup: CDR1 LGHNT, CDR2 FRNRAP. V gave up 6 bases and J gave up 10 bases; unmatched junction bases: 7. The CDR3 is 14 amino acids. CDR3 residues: CASGTGTGGLEQFF. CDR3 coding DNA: TGTGCTAGTGGCACCGGGACAGGGGGCCTAGAGCAGTTCTTC.

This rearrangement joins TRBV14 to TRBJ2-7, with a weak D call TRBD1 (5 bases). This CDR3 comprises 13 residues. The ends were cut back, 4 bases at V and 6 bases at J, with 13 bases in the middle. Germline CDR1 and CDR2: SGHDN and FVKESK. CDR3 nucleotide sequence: TGTGCCAGCAGCCCCCAGGTAGGGGCCGAGCAGTACTTC. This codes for CASSPQVGAEQYF.

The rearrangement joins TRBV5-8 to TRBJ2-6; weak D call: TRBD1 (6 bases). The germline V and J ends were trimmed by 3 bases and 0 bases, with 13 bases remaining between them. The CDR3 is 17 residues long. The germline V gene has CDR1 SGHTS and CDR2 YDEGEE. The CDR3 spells CASSSRQALSGANVLTF. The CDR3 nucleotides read TGTGCCAGCAGCTCAAGACAGGCCCTCTCTGGGGCCAACGTCCTGACTTTC.

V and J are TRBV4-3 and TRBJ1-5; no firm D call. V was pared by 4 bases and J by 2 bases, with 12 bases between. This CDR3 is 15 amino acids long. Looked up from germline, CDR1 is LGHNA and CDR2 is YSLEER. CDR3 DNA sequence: TGCGCCAGCAGCCCCCAGGAGGGTGGCAATCAGCCCCAGCATTTT. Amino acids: CASSPQEGGNQPQHF.

The CDR3 here is CASSPRGISYGYTF. The CDR3 DNA sequence: TGTGCCAGCAGCCCCAGGGGCATCTCCTATGGCTACACCTTC. The V gene is TRBV11-2, the J gene TRBJ1-2, with D tentatively TRBD1 (6 bases). CDR1 SGHAT and CDR2 FQNNGV come from the germline V gene. V lost 5 bases and J 4 bases, leaving 14 bases between the germline ends. This CDR3 has 14 amino acids.

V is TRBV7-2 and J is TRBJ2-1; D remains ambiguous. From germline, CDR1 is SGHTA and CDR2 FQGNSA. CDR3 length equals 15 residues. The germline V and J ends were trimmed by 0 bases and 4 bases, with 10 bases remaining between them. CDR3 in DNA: TGTGCCAGCAGCTTAGCCGCGCTAGAGTACAATGAGCAGTTCTTC. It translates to CASSLAALEYNEQFF.

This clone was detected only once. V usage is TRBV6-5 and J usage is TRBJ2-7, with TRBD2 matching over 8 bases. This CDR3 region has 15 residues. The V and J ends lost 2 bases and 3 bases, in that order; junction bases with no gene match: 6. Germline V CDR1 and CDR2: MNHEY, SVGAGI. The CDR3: CASSYSGSGFYEQYF. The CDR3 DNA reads TGTGCCAGCAGTTACAGCGGGAGTGGATTCTACGAGCAGTACTTC.

The DNA for the CDR3 is TGTGCCATCAGTGAGTCGACGCAGGGCGGGTCGGGGACTCAGCCCCAGCATTTT. Amino acids: CAISESTQGGSGTQPQHF. The genes are TRBV10-3 and TRBJ1-5; perhaps TRBD1 as D (5 bases). V was shortened by 0 bases and J by 6 bases, with 21 bases between the two germline ends. The CDR3 spans 18 residues. The germline V gene encodes CDR1 ENHRY and CDR2 SYGVKD.

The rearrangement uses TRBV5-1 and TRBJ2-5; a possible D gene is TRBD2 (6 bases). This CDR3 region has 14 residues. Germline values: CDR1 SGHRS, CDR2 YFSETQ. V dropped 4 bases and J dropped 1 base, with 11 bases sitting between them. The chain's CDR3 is CASSTTGVQETQYF. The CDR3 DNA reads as TGCGCCAGCAGCACCACGGGGGTCCAAGAGACCCAGTACTTC.

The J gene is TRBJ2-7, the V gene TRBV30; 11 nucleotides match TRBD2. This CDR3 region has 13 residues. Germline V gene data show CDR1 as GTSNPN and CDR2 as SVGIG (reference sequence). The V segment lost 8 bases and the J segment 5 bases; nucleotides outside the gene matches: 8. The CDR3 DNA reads TGTGCCGGTGGACTAGCGGGTATTAACGAGCAGTACTTC. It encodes CAGGLAGINEQYF.

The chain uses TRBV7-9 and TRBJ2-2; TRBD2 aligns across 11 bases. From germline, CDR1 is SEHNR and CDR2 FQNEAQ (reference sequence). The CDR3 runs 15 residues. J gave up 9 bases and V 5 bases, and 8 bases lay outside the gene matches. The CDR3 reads CASSPLSGGARELFF. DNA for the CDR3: TGTGCCAGCAGCCCCCTTAGCGGGGGGGCACGGGAGCTGTTTTTT.

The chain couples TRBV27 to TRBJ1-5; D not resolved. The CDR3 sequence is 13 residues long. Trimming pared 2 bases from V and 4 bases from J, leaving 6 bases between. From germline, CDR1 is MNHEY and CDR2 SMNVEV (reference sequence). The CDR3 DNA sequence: TGTGCCAGCAGTTTAGGGCAGAATCAGCCCCAGCATTTT. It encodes CASSLGQNQPQHF.

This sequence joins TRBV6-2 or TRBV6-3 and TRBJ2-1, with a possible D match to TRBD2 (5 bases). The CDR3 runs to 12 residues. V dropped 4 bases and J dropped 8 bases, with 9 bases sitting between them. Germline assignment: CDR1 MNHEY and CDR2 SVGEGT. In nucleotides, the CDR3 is TGTGCCAGCAGTTTGAGGGTGGATGAGCAGTTCTTC. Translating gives CASSLRVDEQFF.

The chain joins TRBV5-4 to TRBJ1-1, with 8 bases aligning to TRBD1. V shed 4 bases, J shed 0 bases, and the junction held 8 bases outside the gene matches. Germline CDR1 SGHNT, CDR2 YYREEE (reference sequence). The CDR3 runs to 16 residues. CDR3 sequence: CASSQTQGAMNTEAFF. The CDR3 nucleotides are TGTGCCAGCAGCCAGACCCAGGGGGCAATGAACACTGAAGCTTTCTTT.

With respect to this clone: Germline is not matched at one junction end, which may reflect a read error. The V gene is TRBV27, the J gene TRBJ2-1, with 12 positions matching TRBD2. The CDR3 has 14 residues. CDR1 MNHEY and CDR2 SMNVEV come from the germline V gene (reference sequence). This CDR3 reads CASSLNQASGGVIF. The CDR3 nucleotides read TGTGCCAGCAGTTTAAATCAGGCTAGCGGGGGGGTCATCTTC.

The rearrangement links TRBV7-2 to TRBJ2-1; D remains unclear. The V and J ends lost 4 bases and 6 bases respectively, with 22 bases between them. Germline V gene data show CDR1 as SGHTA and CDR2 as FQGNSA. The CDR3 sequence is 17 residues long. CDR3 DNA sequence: TGTGCCAGCAGCTCAACTTTAACTGGCGGTGGGCTCAATGAGCAGTTCTTC. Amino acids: CASSSTLTGGGLNEQFF.